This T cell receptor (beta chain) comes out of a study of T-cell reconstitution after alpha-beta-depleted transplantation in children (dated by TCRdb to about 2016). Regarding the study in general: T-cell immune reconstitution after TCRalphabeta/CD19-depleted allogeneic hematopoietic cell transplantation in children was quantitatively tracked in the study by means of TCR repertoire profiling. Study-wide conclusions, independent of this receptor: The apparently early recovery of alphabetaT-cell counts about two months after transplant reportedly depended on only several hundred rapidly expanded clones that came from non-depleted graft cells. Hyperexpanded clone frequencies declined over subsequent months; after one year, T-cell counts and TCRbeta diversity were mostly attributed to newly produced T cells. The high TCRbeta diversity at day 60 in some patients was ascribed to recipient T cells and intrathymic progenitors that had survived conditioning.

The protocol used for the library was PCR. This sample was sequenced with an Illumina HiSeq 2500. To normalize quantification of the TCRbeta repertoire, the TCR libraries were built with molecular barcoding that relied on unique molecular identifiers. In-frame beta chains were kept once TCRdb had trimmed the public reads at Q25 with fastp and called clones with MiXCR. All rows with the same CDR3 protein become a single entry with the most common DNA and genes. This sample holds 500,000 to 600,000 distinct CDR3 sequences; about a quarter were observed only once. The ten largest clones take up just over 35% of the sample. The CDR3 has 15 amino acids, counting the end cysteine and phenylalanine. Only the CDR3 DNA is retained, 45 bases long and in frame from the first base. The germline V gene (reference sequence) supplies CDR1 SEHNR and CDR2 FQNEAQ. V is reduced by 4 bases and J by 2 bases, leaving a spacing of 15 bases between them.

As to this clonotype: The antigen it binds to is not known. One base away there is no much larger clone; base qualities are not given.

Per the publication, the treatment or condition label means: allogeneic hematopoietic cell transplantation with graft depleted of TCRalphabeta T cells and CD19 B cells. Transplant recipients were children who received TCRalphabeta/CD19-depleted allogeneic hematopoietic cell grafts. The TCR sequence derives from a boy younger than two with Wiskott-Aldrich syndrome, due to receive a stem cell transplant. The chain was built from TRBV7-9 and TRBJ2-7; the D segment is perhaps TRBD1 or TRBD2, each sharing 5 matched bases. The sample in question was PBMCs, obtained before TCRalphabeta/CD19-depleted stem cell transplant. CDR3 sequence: CASSSNRDPAYEQYF. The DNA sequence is TGTGCCAGCAGCTCTAACCGGGACCCAGCCTACGAGCAGTACTTC.